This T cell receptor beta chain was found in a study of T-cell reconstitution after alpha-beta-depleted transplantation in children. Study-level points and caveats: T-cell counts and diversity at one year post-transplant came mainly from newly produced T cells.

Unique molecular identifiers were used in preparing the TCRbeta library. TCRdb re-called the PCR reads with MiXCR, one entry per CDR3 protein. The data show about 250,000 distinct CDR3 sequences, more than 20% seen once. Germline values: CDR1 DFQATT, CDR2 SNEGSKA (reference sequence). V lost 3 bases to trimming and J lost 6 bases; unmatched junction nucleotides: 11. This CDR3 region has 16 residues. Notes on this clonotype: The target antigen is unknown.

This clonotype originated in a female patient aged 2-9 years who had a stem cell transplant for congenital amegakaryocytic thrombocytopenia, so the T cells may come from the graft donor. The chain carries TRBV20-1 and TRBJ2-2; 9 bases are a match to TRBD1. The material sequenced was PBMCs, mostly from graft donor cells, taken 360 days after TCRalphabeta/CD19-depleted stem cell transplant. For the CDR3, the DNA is TGCAGTGCTAGGGCGACCGGGACAGGGACCGCCGGGGAGCTGTTTTTT. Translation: CSARATGTGTAGELFF.